This T cell receptor beta chain was sequenced during a study of blood T cells in healthy people across ages. Study overall: When template switching was applied, about one barcoded beta molecule was captured per two T cells.

This clonotype was recorded a few times. The germline V gene has CDR1 SNHLY and CDR2 FYNNEI. This CDR3 has 14 residues. V was trimmed by 10 bases and J by 3 bases, leaving 17 bases between them. There were healthy Caucasian individuals from Russia, aged about 6 to 100, serving as donors. Using a J-beta primer mix together with a sample-barcoded 5' primer, a second PCR was run for roughly 6 to 12 cycles. TCRdb analysed the 5' RACE reads with MiXCR anew, one entry per CDR3 protein. Among roughly 700,000 distinct CDR3 sequences listed, over 45% were seen once. This TCR was sampled from an older woman in good health. Source material: blood. This chain joins TRBV2 and TRBJ2-3; maybe TRBD2 (5 bases). The DNA of the CDR3 is TGTGCCATCCCCTTAGGGAGTCGGACAGATACGCAGTATTTT. Translation gives CAIPLGSRTDTQYF. Full variable domain (missing parts from reference TRBV2 and TRBJ2-3): EPEVTQTPSHQVTQMGQEVILRCVPISNHLYFYWYRQILGQKVEFLVSFYNNEISEKSEIFDDQFSVERPDGSNFTLKIRSTKLEDSAMYFCAIPLGSRTDTQYFGPGTRLTVL.